The sequence of this T cell receptor (beta chain) was determined in a study of blood T cell repertoires in COVID-19 (dated by TCRdb to the early 2020s). Background for the entire study: Samples covering the acute and convalescent phases of COVID-19 were provided by collaborators in the United States, Italy and Spain. The material from the prospective study consisted of cDNA or gDNA derived from T cells, B-cell-depleted T cells, or PBMCs. Deeply sampled blood TCRbeta repertoires from subjects exposed to, actively infected with, or recovered from COVID-19 were included in the dataset. The repertoires were released in a freely available public database meant as a resource for research on the immune response to SARS-CoV-2. Samples came from the ongoing ImmuneRACE study (first 160 participants) plus 1,254 subjects from 6 global collaborators. Nearly every sample came with metadata listing a de-identified subject ID, COVID-19 status, age in years and sex. Where HLA class I and class II types were available, the types were taken from metadata supplied by the sample provider, not from assay-based typing. General conclusions and limits of the study: The quantity of clinical and demographic metadata differed by source and by participant and was supplied without curation.

Relative to germline, V is missing 3 bases and J is missing 1 base, with 4 bases of the junction outside any gene match. In the germline V gene, CDR1 corresponds to SGDLS and CDR2 to YYNGEE. The CDR3 contains 15 residues, cysteine and phenylalanine counted. CDR3 DNA is the only sequence kept; it has 45 bases, read in frame from the first base. Each collaborating institution followed its own protocols to collect whole blood in K2EDTA tubes. For TCRbeta analysis, collaborator samples were shipped as frozen whole blood, as isolated PBMCs, or as DNA extracted from either sample type. The immunoSEQ Assay, a bias-controlled multiplex PCR, was used to amplify TCRbeta CDR3 regions from genomic DNA. Per the source publication's procedure: The number of nucleated cells in each sample was estimated by amplification of reference gene primers within the assay. To quantify the absolute abundance of each unique TCRbeta CDR3 rearrangement, sequence reads were collapsed and filtered. Productive Simpson clonality was computed per sample as the square root of Simpson's diversity index over productive rearrangements. TCRdb obtained this table from immuneACCESS and retained in-frame rearrangements with V and J assigned. These tables miss some clones; where compared with another copy, unresolved V genes account for less than half of the shortfall, and the remainder is unexplained. For V, J and clone size, that table is used; D and trimming come from the DNA. The sample contains some 100,000 clones, roughly 92% of them found a single time. The ten largest account for 0.97% of the sample.

Regarding this clone: This receptor's antigen is unknown. Base qualities are not recorded, but no much larger clone differs from it by a single base.

The sample comprised peripheral blood. This clonotype was sampled from a man aged 60 to 69 with acute or convalescent COVID-19. The chain uses TRBV9 and TRBJ2-1, with 7 central nucleotides matching TRBD2. CDR3 protein: CASSAGGGSYNEQFF. The nucleotides read TGTGCCAGCAGCGCTGGGGGGGGTTCCTACAATGAGCAGTTCTTC.